This TCR beta chain was identified in a study of read filtering for tumor transcriptome and immune sequencing. As for the study in general: The cohort had about 16 men and 14 women aged roughly 45 to 90, mean around 63 years.

This library used roughly 0.4 ug RNA and molecular barcoded adaptors spanning alpha/delta and beta/gamma chains. TCRdb analysed the reads with MiXCR anew, one entry per CDR3 protein. The table lists tens of thousands of distinct CDR3 sequences, approximately 19% of them singletons. At least ten counts were recorded for this clonotype. Its antigen is not known. Regarding the study as a whole: Single-read clonotypes: roughly 80% of IR-seq clonotypes (about 3.5% of reads), 74.6% of RNA-seq clonotypes (44.6% of reads). RNA-seq captured clonotypes less deeply and reliably than IR-seq. Sorted CD138-negative bone marrow cells were not purified T cells.

Germline V lookup: CDR1 MDHEN, CDR2 SYDVKM. V gave up 6 bases and J gave up 2 bases, with 16 bases separating them. This CDR3 is built from 15 residues. The chain combines TRBV28 with TRBJ1-1, with D uncertain. The source is a donor aged 40 or older with multiple myeloma. Sequencing input: a population of CD138-negative cells sorted from bone marrow. Here the CDR3 DNA reads TGTGCCAGCAGAAGTCCCTCCGCCGGAAACACTGAAGCTTTCTTT. Translated, it gives CASRSPSAGNTEAFF.